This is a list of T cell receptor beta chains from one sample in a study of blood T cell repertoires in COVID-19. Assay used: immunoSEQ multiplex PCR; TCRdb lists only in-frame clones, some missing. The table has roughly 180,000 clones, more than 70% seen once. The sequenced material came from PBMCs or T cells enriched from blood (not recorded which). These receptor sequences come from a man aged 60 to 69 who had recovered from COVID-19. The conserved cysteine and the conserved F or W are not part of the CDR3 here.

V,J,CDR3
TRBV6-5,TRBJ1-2,ASSEGWGAGYT
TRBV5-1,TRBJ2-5,ASSLAASAQETQY
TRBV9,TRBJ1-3,ASSNIPSSGNTIY
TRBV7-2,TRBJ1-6,ASSRPAGQGPYNSPLH
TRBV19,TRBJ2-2,ASSSIGRTGELF
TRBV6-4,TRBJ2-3,ASSDSAGTDTQY
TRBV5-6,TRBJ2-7,ASSQAHAYEQY
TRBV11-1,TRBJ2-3,ASSLGELYSDTQY
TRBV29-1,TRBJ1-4,SVDLTGAKEKLF
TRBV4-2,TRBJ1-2,ASSQAGDSNT
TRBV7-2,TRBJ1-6,ASSPGRVFGNSPLH
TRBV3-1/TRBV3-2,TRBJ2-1,ASSQDLGGADEQF
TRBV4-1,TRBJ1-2,ASSQEPPGGNNYGYT
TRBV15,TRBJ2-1,ATSRDLIRGITSDEQF
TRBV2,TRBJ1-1,ASSPAVQRGSWTEAF
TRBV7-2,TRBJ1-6,ASSVRSNNSPLH
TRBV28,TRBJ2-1,ASSLPGYNEQF
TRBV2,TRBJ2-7,ASSGFRASGGLSYEQY
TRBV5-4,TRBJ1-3,ASSSGGVRNTIY
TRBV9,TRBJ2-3,ASSVAPAGSTDTQY
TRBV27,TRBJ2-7,ASSLSFLAGVGEQY
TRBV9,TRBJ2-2,ASSVDAGGVTGELF
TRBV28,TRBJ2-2,ASSLDAQGSNTGELF
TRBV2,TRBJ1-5,ASSEFRARTGRQPQH
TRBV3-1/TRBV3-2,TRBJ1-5,ASSQGGGLGQPQH
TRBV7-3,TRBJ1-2,ASSLTAEGSDYGYT
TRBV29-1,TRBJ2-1,SVDGTRSLYGEQF
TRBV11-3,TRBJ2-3,ASSLDPSTDTQY
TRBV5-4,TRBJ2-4,ASSELAGAGENIQY
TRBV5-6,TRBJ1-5,ASSSGTGVQPQH
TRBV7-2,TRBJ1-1,ASRPGQGGAF
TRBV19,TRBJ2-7,ASSISYRETYEQY
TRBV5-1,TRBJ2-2,ATTDSANTGELF
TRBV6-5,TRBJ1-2,AINHPRGLNYGYT
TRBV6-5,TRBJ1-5,ASRGPYNQPQH
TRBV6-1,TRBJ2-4,ASSEGGNIQY
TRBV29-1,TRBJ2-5,SVEFSGTSLETQY